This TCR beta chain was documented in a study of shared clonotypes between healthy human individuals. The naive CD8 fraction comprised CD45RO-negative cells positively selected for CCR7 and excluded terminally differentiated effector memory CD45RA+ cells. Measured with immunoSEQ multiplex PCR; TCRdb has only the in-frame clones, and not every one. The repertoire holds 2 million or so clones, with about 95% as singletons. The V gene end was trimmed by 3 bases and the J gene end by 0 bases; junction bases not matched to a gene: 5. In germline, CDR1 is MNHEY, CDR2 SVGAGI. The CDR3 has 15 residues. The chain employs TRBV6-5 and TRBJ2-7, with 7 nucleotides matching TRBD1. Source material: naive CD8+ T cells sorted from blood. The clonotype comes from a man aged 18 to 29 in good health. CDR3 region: CASSYRTGISYEQYF. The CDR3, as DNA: TGTGCCAGCAGTTATAGGACAGGCATCTCCTACGAGCAGTACTTC.